One and the same sample provided the 29 T cell receptor beta chains below, sequenced in a study of human T cells and chemical hapten exposure. TCRdb re-called the RACE reads through MiXCR, storing one row per CDR3 protein. The profile shows approximately 81,000 distinct CDR3 sequences, over 8.5% of them singletons. Time point denoted: healthy volunteer bleed at 6 weeks. The authors' total RNA extraction used unfractionated whole blood. Sequenced material: whole blood. Source of these receptors: a male donor in good health. Some clones in this sample may be carry-over from other donors' samples.

V and J are TRBV25-1 and TRBJ2-7, with 9 bases identical to TRBD1. The CDR3 is 15 amino acids. After removal of 2 bases from V and 1 base from J, the junction contained 3 bases not matched to a gene. Germline V CDR1 and CDR2: MGHDK, SYGVNS. In nucleotides, the CDR3 is TGTGCCAGCAGTGAACACGGACAGGGGTCCTACGAGCAGTACTTC. This sequence encodes CASSEHGQGSYEQYF.

The sample holds many counts of this clonotype. The rearrangement uses TRBV12-3 or TRBV12-4 and TRBJ1-6, with a possible D match to TRBD1 (5 bases). CDR3 length: 14 amino acids. V was shortened by 5 bases and J by 7 bases, with 12 bases between the two germline ends. CDR3 loop: CASSLGAKNSPLHF. Here the CDR3 DNA reads TGTGCCAGCAGTCTCGGGGCTAAAAATTCACCCCTCCACTTT.

This clonotype was seen only a few times. The V gene is TRBV6-5, the J gene TRBJ2-7; D might be TRBD1 or TRBD2, each matching 5 bases. Germline V gives CDR1 MNHEY, CDR2 SVGAGI. V dropped 2 bases and J dropped 6 bases, with 14 bases sitting between them. The CDR3 contains 14 residues. The CDR3: CASSYEAGRGEQYF. In nucleotides, the CDR3 is TGTGCCAGCAGTTACGAGGCAGGGAGAGGCGAGCAGTACTTC.

The chain links TRBV5-4 to TRBJ2-3, with TRBD2 identical over 12 bases. CDR1 is SGHNT and CDR2 is YYREEE in the germline V gene (reference sequence). Trimming at V came to 4 bases and at J to 2 bases, leaving 8 bases not matched to a gene. This CDR3 spans 17 amino acids. CDR3 sequence reads: CASSPRPSGRATDTQYF. DNA for the CDR3: TGTGCCAGCAGCCCCAGGCCTAGCGGGAGGGCCACAGATACGCAGTATTTT.

The chain couples TRBV5-4 to TRBJ1-1; D is perhaps TRBD1 (5 bases). The CDR3 contains 14 residues. V was trimmed by 1 base and J by 4 bases, leaving 11 bases between them. Germline CDR1 SGHNT, CDR2 YYREEE (reference sequence). CDR3 nucleotide sequence: TGTGCCAGCAGCTTGCCGGGGGTGCGCACTGAAGCTTTCTTT. It codes for CASSLPGVRTEAFF.

This clonotype was detected ten times or more. The chain links TRBV20-1 to TRBJ2-7; 7 bases are a match to TRBD2. Germline V CDR1 and CDR2: DFQATT, SNEGSKA (reference sequence). Trimming at V came to 3 bases and at J to 2 bases, leaving 4 bases not matched to a gene. This CDR3 is 13 amino acids long. In nucleotides, the CDR3 is TGCAGTGCTAGGGGGGGGTACACCTACGAGCAGTACTTC. Amino acids: CSARGGYTYEQYF.

This clonotype was picked up many times. The chain couples TRBV4-2 to TRBJ2-5; maybe TRBD2 (6 bases). The CDR3 length is 15 residues. CDR1 and CDR2 (germline): LGHNA, YNFKEQ. Trimming removed 0 bases from V and 8 bases from J, with 16 bases in between. The CDR3 spells CASSQDPGLPSTQYF. The CDR3 nucleotides read TGTGCCAGCAGCCAAGACCCGGGACTTCCCAGTACCCAGTACTTC.

The J gene is TRBJ1-1, the V gene TRBV5-1, with 10 bases aligning to TRBD1. Losses at the gene ends were 0 bases for V and 3 bases for J; bases not matched to a gene: 8. The CDR3 totals 17 residues. Per germline, CDR1 SGHRS and CDR2 YFSETQ. The CDR3 DNA reads as TGCGCCAGCAGCTTGGATGACAGGGGGCAGGGGGACACTGAAGCTTTCTTT. Protein: CASSLDDRGQGDTEAFF.

The V call is TRBV27, the J call TRBJ1-1; D is undetermined. Trimming left V 4 bases short and J 0 bases short, with 9 bases between. This CDR3 has 14 residues. Per the germline V gene, CDR1 is MNHEY and CDR2 is SMNVEV (reference sequence). As DNA, the CDR3 is TGTGCCAGCAGTTACAACCGAATGAACACTGAAGCTTTCTTT. It codes for CASSYNRMNTEAFF.

This clonotype was observed a few times. The rearrangement links TRBV3-1 to TRBJ2-2; weak D call: TRBD1 (6 bases). The V and J ends lost 1 base and 3 bases respectively, with 12 bases between them. Germline V CDR1 and CDR2: LGHDT, YNNKEL (reference sequence). The CDR3 has 16 residues. The CDR3 DNA is TGTGCCAGCAGCCAAGCCGTGACAGGAGACACCGGGGAGCTGTTTTTT. Protein product: CASSQAVTGDTGELFF.

Comment on this clonotype: Lacking the conserved final phenylalanine or tryptophan, this CDR3 likely reflects a read error. The DNA is omitted, as the CDR3 cannot be located on it reliably, and the CDR3 follows TCRdb's listing. The chain employs TRBV11-1 and TRBJ2-1; the table's D call, TRBD2, has no DNA check behind it. The length of the CDR3 is 12 amino acids, counting both ends. Germline CDR1 SGHAT, CDR2 FQDESV (reference sequence). The CDR3 is CASIGLAGDPVV.

The J gene is TRBJ2-3, the V gene TRBV29-1, with 10 nucleotides matching TRBD1. CDR1 and CDR2 from the germline V gene are SQVTM and ANQGSEA. Trimming removed 4 bases from V and 5 bases from J; junction bases left unmatched: 9. The CDR3 consists of 15 residues. CDR3: CSVVLPGQGRDTQYF. In nucleotides, the CDR3 is TGCAGCGTTGTGCTACCGGGACAGGGGCGAGATACGCAGTATTTT.

This clonotype was picked up a small number of times. The chain uses TRBV2 and TRBJ1-5, with a possible D match to TRBD1 (6 bases). V was cut by 6 bases and J by 2 bases, with 14 bases left in between. This CDR3 has 15 residues. Germline loops: CDR1 SNHLY, CDR2 FYNNEI. CDR3 sequence (DNA): TGTGCCAGCAGGTCTACAGGGTTTGGCAATCAGCCCCAGCATTTT. It translates to CASRSTGFGNQPQHF.

This clonotype came up many times. CDR3 sequence: CASSPRTGYQPQHF. The CDR3 DNA follows: TGTGCCAGCAGTCCCCGGACAGGGTATCAGCCCCAGCATTTT. This rearrangement joins TRBV27 to TRBJ1-5; 8 bases map to TRBD1. V lost 5 bases, J lost 5 bases, and 5 bases stayed unmatched. The germline gives CDR1 MNHEY, CDR2 SMNVEV (reference sequence). This CDR3 comprises 14 residues.

This chain links TRBV6-5 with TRBJ1-4; D remains ambiguous. The germline V and J ends were trimmed by 2 bases and 6 bases, with 10 bases remaining between them. The CDR3 has 14 residues. Germline CDR1 and CDR2: MNHEY and SVGAGI. CDR3 sequence: CASSYELSDEKLFF. In DNA form, the CDR3 reads TGTGCCAGCAGTTACGAACTATCCGATGAAAAACTGTTTTTT.

In this sample, this clonotype turned up a few times. V and J are TRBV16 and TRBJ2-1, with unresolved D. The germline V gene encodes CDR1 KGHSY and CDR2 FQNENV. Trimming removed 0 bases at V and 8 bases at J, with 17 bases between. The CDR3 loop spans 16 amino acids. This chain's CDR3 is CASSQSLAVQPDEQFF. The DNA of the CDR3 is TGTGCCAGCAGCCAATCGTTGGCTGTCCAACCCGATGAGCAGTTCTTC.

This clonotype has a handful of counts. The chain combines TRBV11-2 with TRBJ2-1; the D gene is possibly TRBD2 (6 bases). The CDR3 extends over 14 amino acids. V was pared by 0 bases and J by 6 bases, with 9 bases between. Germline CDR1 and CDR2: SGHAT and FQNNGV. This CDR3 reads CASSLEGSGNEQFF. The CDR3 nucleotides are TGTGCCAGCAGCTTAGAAGGTAGCGGCAATGAGCAGTTCTTC.

This clonotype has only a few counts. DNA of the CDR3: TGTGCCAGCAGCACTACAGGAATTAATTCACCCCTCCACTTT. Residues: CASSTTGINSPLHF. The rearrangement links TRBV7-9 to TRBJ1-6, with TRBD1 as a possible D gene (5 bases). V lost 5 bases and J lost 6, with 11 bases in between. Germline CDR1 SEHNR, CDR2 FQNEAQ (reference sequence). The CDR3 runs to 14 residues.

The chain combines TRBV20-1 with TRBJ1-1, with D unresolved. CDR3 length: 13 residues. CDR1 is DFQATT and CDR2 is SNEGSKA in the germline V gene (reference sequence). The V gene lost 7 bases and the J gene lost 5 bases, with 17 bases spanning the gap. Written as DNA, the CDR3 is TGCAGTGTCATCTCTCAGTCGGGGACTGAAGCTTTCTTT. Translating it yields CSVISQSGTEAFF.

Many counts were recorded for this clonotype. V usage is TRBV7-7 and J usage is TRBJ2-2, with 11 bases that match TRBD1. From germline, CDR1 is SSHAT and CDR2 FNYEAQ (reference sequence). The CDR3 is made up of 17 amino acids. V gave up 0 bases and J gave up 4 bases; unmatched junction bases: 4. In DNA, the CDR3 is TGTGCCAGCAGCTTAGCTTCCGGGACAGGGGGCACCGGGGAGCTGTTTTTT. It is translated as CASSLASGTGGTGELFF.

This clonotype has a handful of counts. J is TRBJ2-5 and V is TRBV3-1; tentative D call: TRBD2 (6 bases). Germline values: CDR1 LGHDT, CDR2 YNNKEL (reference sequence). With 3 bases removed from V and 2 bases from J, the gap between germline ends came to 19 bases. The CDR3 has 17 amino acids. The CDR3 region is CASSHPLGLAGQETQYF. As DNA, the CDR3 is TGTGCCAGCAGCCATCCCCTCGGCCTGGCGGGACAAGAGACCCAGTACTTC.

This clonotype came up a few times. J is TRBJ1-2 and V is TRBV7-2, with D possibly matching TRBD1 (5 bases). Deletions cut 5 bases from V and 9 bases from J, with 16 bases between. Germline CDR1 is SGHTA and CDR2 is FQGNSA. The CDR3 covers 13 residues. The CDR3 coding sequence is TGTGCCAGCAGCCCTACACAGGATCCGCGCTACACCTTC. As protein: CASSPTQDPRYTF.

This clonotype was picked up a small number of times. The rearrangement uses TRBV29-1 and TRBJ2-1; tentatively, D is TRBD1 (5 bases). V was clipped by 2 bases and J by 8 bases, with 13 bases between them. Per germline, CDR1 SQVTM and CDR2 ANQGSEA. The CDR3 loop spans 13 amino acids. For the CDR3, the DNA is TGCAGCGTTGAACGACAGCAAAACGATGAGCAGTTCTTC. As protein: CSVERQQNDEQFF.

There are many counts of this clonotype. The chain employs TRBV6-4 and TRBJ1-2; the D gene is possibly TRBD1 (5 bases). Trimming took off 9 bases at V and 0 bases at J, with 11 bases between the two ends. This CDR3 has 13 residues. In germline, CDR1 is MRHNA, CDR2 SNTAGT. CDR3 sequence (DNA): TGTGCCAGTCGGGACGGACCTAACTATGGCTACACCTTC. Translation: CASRDGPNYGYTF.

The chain carries TRBV20-1 and TRBJ1-5; D is ambiguous. CDR1 and CDR2 from the germline V gene are DFQATT and SNEGSKA (reference sequence). This CDR3 spans 14 amino acids. V lost 0 bases to trimming and J lost 6 bases, with 12 bases between them. The CDR3 region has the DNA TGCAGTGCTAGAGATGGGTCCAACGGTCAGCCCCAGCATTTT. Its protein is CSARDGSNGQPQHF.

This clonotype has more than one count but fewer than ten. The rearrangement uses TRBV2 and TRBJ1-3, with D possibly matching TRBD1 (5 bases). The CDR3 has 16 amino acids. V was cut by 3 bases and J by 0 bases, with 12 bases left in between. Per germline, CDR1 SNHLY and CDR2 FYNNEI. The CDR3 region has the DNA TGTGCCAGCAGTGAGGGGAGGGGAATCTCTGGAAACACCATATATTTT. Amino acids: CASSEGRGISGNTIYF.

The chain links TRBV12-3 or TRBV12-4 to TRBJ2-6; 9 nucleotides align to TRBD1. This CDR3 is 17 amino acids long. The V segment lost 3 bases and the J segment 1 base; nucleotides outside the gene matches: 4. The CDR3 bases are TGTGCCAGCAGTTTCCGGGACAGGGCGTCTGGGGCCAACGTCCTGACTTTC. This gives the protein CASSFRDRASGANVLTF.

This clonotype was seen ten or more times. The genes are TRBV29-1 and TRBJ1-1, with unresolved D. The CDR3 has 13 amino acids. Trimming stripped 7 bases from V and 1 base from J, with 13 bases between. CDR1 is SQVTM and CDR2 is ANQGSEA in the germline V gene. This CDR3 reads CSATDGRNTEAFF. CDR3 DNA sequence: TGCAGCGCTACGGACGGCAGGAACACTGAAGCTTTCTTT.

V usage is TRBV6-5 and J usage is TRBJ1-4; unclear D gene. The CDR3 totals 14 residues. V lost 6 bases to trimming and J lost 2 bases, with 10 bases between them. Germline CDR1 MNHEY, CDR2 SVGAGI. CDR3 sequence (DNA): TGTGCCAGCAGCCGGCGCAGGACTAATGAAAAACTGTTTTTT. Translating gives CASSRRRTNEKLFF.